These T cell receptor beta chains were read from a single sample in a study of response to subunit inactivated influenza vaccine. TCRdb used MiXCR to reprocess the RT-PCR reads, holding one entry per CDR3 protein. The table shows under 200,000 distinct CDR3 sequences, with approximately 12% occurring only once. These data are also associated with another study on T cells expressing NK-cell markers.

Sequenced here: CD8+ T cells sorted from PBMCs, sampled approximately 12 days after vaccination. These receptor sequences come from a man aged 45-65 years who received an inactivated influenza vaccine. Each CDR3 is given with its conserved first and last residue. A D gene is named only where the DNA matches it firmly. A clone size is listed for some rows: how often the clone was seen (once, few, many), or a class if it is expanded.

DNA: TGTGCCAGCAGCGTAGGGAGCGGAGCTACCTACGAGCAGTACTTC; CDR3: CASSVGSGATYEQYF; D: .; V: TRBV9; J: TRBJ2-7; size: many
DNA: TGTGCCAGCAGTTTATCAGGCAGGGAGTACTTC; CDR3: CASSLSGREYF; D: .; V: TRBV28; J: TRBJ2-5; size: few
DNA: TGTGCCAGCAGCTTAGTCTCGGGAGGGAACTACGAGCAGTACTTC; CDR3: CASSLVSGGNYEQYF; D: TRBD2; V: TRBV7-6; J: TRBJ2-7; size: .
DNA: TGCAGTGCTGGGAGTCCCGGGGAGCTGTTTTTT; CDR3: CSAGSPGELFF; D: .; V: TRBV20-1; J: TRBJ2-2; size: .
DNA: TGTGCCAGCAGTTACTCTTTCCAGGGGCCGCTCGCAGATACGCAGTATTTT; CDR3: CASSYSFQGPLADTQYF; D: .; V: TRBV6-5; J: TRBJ2-3; size: once
DNA: TGTGCCAGCAGCTTAGGAGGACAGCTTCTTTATGGCTACACCTTC; CDR3: CASSLGGQLLYGYTF; D: .; V: TRBV7-9; J: TRBJ1-2; size: few
DNA: TGTGCCAGCACCCCCCTACCCGGGGAGCTGTTTTTT; CDR3: CASTPLPGELFF; D: .; V: TRBV11-1; J: TRBJ2-2; size: many
DNA: TGTGCCAGCAGCGTAGCTACGCTAGCGGGAGATACGCAGTATTTT; CDR3: CASSVATLAGDTQYF; D: TRBD2; V: TRBV9; J: TRBJ2-3; size: few
DNA: TGCAGTGCTAGAGATTTAGGGGGGAGGCAGATGAACACTGAAGCTTTCTTT; CDR3: CSARDLGGRQMNTEAFF; D: .; V: TRBV20-1; J: TRBJ1-1; size: .
DNA: TGCAGCGGGAGGGGCTCCTACAATGAGCAGTTCTTC; CDR3: CSGRGSYNEQFF; D: .; V: TRBV29-1; J: TRBJ2-1; size: many
DNA: TGCGCCAGCAGCTTGGATACCCGCATAACTACCTACGAGCAGTACTTC; CDR3: CASSLDTRITTYEQYF; D: .; V: TRBV5-1; J: TRBJ2-7; size: few
DNA: TGCAGCGTTGAAGATCCCAGCCTCGAGCAGTACTTC; CDR3: CSVEDPSLEQYF; D: .; V: TRBV29-1; J: TRBJ2-7; size: few
DNA: TGTGCCACCAGCAGAGGGGACAGAGACACAGATACGCAGTATTTT; CDR3: CATSRGDRDTDTQYF; D: TRBD1; V: TRBV15; J: TRBJ2-3; size: many
DNA: TGTGCCAGCAGCCAGTCGACTAGCGGGATTGGAGAGACCCAGTACTTC; CDR3: CASSQSTSGIGETQYF; D: TRBD2; V: TRBV3-1; J: TRBJ2-5; size: .
DNA: TGTGCCAGCAGCAATAGGGCGGGACTAGCGTACACCGGGGAGCTGTTTTTT; CDR3: CASSNRAGLAYTGELFF; D: TRBD2; V: TRBV7-2; J: TRBJ2-2; size: few
DNA: TGCGCCAGCAGCCCTGTAGCGGGGGGCCTCTACGAGCAGTACTTC; CDR3: CASSPVAGGLYEQYF; D: TRBD2; V: TRBV4-3; J: TRBJ2-7; size: .
DNA: TGTGCCAGCAGCTTAGATACTGGGGGCTACGAGCAGTACTTC; CDR3: CASSLDTGGYEQYF; D: .; V: TRBV7-8; J: TRBJ2-7; size: .
DNA: TGCAGTGCTAGCGGGACAGTGACCTACGAGCAGTACTTC; CDR3: CSASGTVTYEQYF; D: TRBD1; V: TRBV20-1; J: TRBJ2-7; size: .
DNA: TGCAGCGTTGTAGGTAGCGGGACGGCCGGGGAGCTGTTTTTT; CDR3: CSVVGSGTAGELFF; D: TRBD2; V: TRBV29-1; J: TRBJ2-2; size: few
DNA: TGTTCCGTTGAGGGGACCTACAATGAGCAGTTCTTC; CDR3: CSVEGTYNEQFF; D: .; V: TRBV28; J: TRBJ2-1; size: many
DNA: TGCGCCAGCAGCCAAGTCCAGTCCTACGAGCAGTACTTC; CDR3: CASSQVQSYEQYF; D: .; V: TRBV4-3; J: TRBJ2-7; size: few
DNA: TGTGCCAGCAGCCCGAAAGCCCATGTACTAGCGGGGGGAAGTAATGAGCAGTTCTTC; CDR3: CASSPKAHVLAGGSNEQFF; D: TRBD2; V: TRBV3-1; J: TRBJ2-1; size: many
DNA: TGTGCTACTAGCGACTCCTACGAGCAGTACTTC; CDR3: CATSDSYEQYF; D: TRBD2; V: TRBV27; J: TRBJ2-7; size: .
DNA: TGTGCCAGCAGCCCGACCGCACTCCAAGAGACCCAGTACTTC; CDR3: CASSPTALQETQYF; D: .; V: TRBV12-3/TRBV12-4; J: TRBJ2-5; size: .
DNA: TGCAGTGCCCGAGGGTACAGGTTGAACACTGAAGCTTTCTTT; CDR3: CSARGYRLNTEAFF; D: .; V: TRBV20-1; J: TRBJ1-1; size: .
DNA: TGTGCCAGCAGCCTCGGACTAGCGGGGGCGACCGTCTTC; CDR3: CASSLGLAGATVF; D: TRBD2; V: TRBV5-6; J: TRBJ2-5; size: .
DNA: TGTGCCAGCAGCTTATTAGGGACAGGGGAGTTCTTC; CDR3: CASSLLGTGEFF; D: TRBD1; V: TRBV7-6; J: TRBJ2-1; size: few
DNA: TGTGCCAGCAGCCAGTGGTCAAGCTCTGGGGCCAACGTCCTGACTTTC; CDR3: CASSQWSSSGANVLTF; D: .; V: TRBV3-1; J: TRBJ2-6; size: few
DNA: TGTGCCAGCAGTTACTCGTCCCACGGGGGGCTGTTTTTT; CDR3: CASSYSSHGGLFF; D: .; V: TRBV6-2/TRBV6-3; J: TRBJ2-2; size: .
DNA: TGTGCCAGTAGTCCTCGACTAGTGGAGACCCAGTACTTC; CDR3: CASSPRLVETQYF; D: .; V: TRBV19; J: TRBJ2-5; size: .
DNA: TGTGCCAGCAGCGTAGGCAGGGAAAACTATGGCTACACCTTC; CDR3: CASSVGRENYGYTF; D: .; V: TRBV9; J: TRBJ1-2; size: .
DNA: TGTGCCAGCAGCTTCCTAGCGGGAGATTATGGCGCCGGGGAGCTGTTTTTT; CDR3: CASSFLAGDYGAGELFF; D: TRBD2; V: TRBV7-7; J: TRBJ2-2; size: .
DNA: TGTGCCAGCAGCTTGAACGGACAGGGAATTGAAGCTTTCTTT; CDR3: CASSLNGQGIEAFF; D: TRBD1; V: TRBV7-9; J: TRBJ1-1; size: .
DNA: TGCAGCGTTGAAGCTTCCCCTTCCTACGAGCAGTACTTC; CDR3: CSVEASPSYEQYF; D: .; V: TRBV29-1; J: TRBJ2-7; size: many
DNA: TGTGCCACCAGTGAGGTTGCGGGTGACAATGAGCAGTTCTTC; CDR3: CATSEVAGDNEQFF; D: .; V: TRBV24-1; J: TRBJ2-1; size: .
DNA: TGTGCCAGCAGCCAAGTTGCGGGGGCGATAGTTGGCTACACCTTC; CDR3: CASSQVAGAIVGYTF; D: .; V: TRBV4-2; J: TRBJ1-2; size: many
DNA: TGTGCCAGCTCACCACCCCGGGCTCCGTCCCAGCATTTT; CDR3: CASSPPRAPSQHF; D: .; V: TRBV18; J: TRBJ1-5; size: few
DNA: TGTGCCAGCAGCTTGAGACAGGGGGGCACTGAAGCTTTCTTT; CDR3: CASSLRQGGTEAFF; D: TRBD1; V: TRBV7-9; J: TRBJ1-1; size: .
DNA: TGTGCCAGCAGGTTGCTCGGACAGGAGTCCTACGAGCAGTACTTC; CDR3: CASRLLGQESYEQYF; D: TRBD1; V: TRBV27; J: TRBJ2-7; size: .
DNA: TGTGCCAGCAGTTCCAGGACTAGAACAGATACGCAGTATTTT; CDR3: CASSSRTRTDTQYF; D: TRBD2; V: TRBV6-5; J: TRBJ2-3; size: .
DNA: TGTGCCACCAGCATTAAACTAGTCTATGAGCAGTTCTTC; CDR3: CATSIKLVYEQFF; D: .; V: TRBV15; J: TRBJ2-1; size: many
DNA: TGTGCCAGCAGCCAGATGACGGGACTACACTACAATGAGCAGTTCTTC; CDR3: CASSQMTGLHYNEQFF; D: TRBD2; V: TRBV2; J: TRBJ2-1; size: .
DNA: TGTGCCAGCAGTCCCTATAATTCACCCCTCCACTTT; CDR3: CASSPYNSPLHF; D: .; V: TRBV27; J: TRBJ1-6; size: .
DNA: TGTGCCAGCAGCATCGGGACTAGGACCTACGAGCAGTACTTC; CDR3: CASSIGTRTYEQYF; D: TRBD2; V: TRBV6-1; J: TRBJ2-7; size: many
DNA: TGTGCCAGCAGCTTTCAGGGCCTTCGAGGCTACACCTTC; CDR3: CASSFQGLRGYTF; D: .; V: TRBV7-6; J: TRBJ1-2; size: many
DNA: TGTGCCAGCAGTTACATTAACGGCTACAATGAGCAGTTCTTC; CDR3: CASSYINGYNEQFF; D: .; V: TRBV6-2/TRBV6-3; J: TRBJ2-1; size: few
DNA: TGTGCCAGCAGCGTAGGTGGGAGTAGTAATCAGCCCCAGCATTTT; CDR3: CASSVGGSSNQPQHF; D: .; V: TRBV9; J: TRBJ1-5; size: few
DNA: TGTGCCAGCAGTTCCGGGACAGGGGATGAGCAGTTCTTC; CDR3: CASSSGTGDEQFF; D: TRBD1; V: TRBV2; J: TRBJ2-1; size: few
DNA: TGTGCCAGCTCACCACCCGTTGGAGGGGGCGCGACAGATACGCAGTATTTT; CDR3: CASSPPVGGGATDTQYF; D: .; V: TRBV18; J: TRBJ2-3; size: .
DNA: TGTGCCAGCAGCGTAGGTCGGAGTTACACTGAAGCTTTCTTT; CDR3: CASSVGRSYTEAFF; D: .; V: TRBV9; J: TRBJ1-1; size: few
DNA: TGTGCCAGCAGCCCCGGGATCCACAACGAGCAGTACTTC; CDR3: CASSPGIHNEQYF; D: .; V: TRBV5-6; J: TRBJ2-7; size: .
DNA: TGTGCCAGCAGTCCTCCGGGACTAGCGGGAGGATACAATGAGCAGTTCTTC; CDR3: CASSPPGLAGGYNEQFF; D: TRBD2; V: TRBV28; J: TRBJ2-1; size: many
DNA: TGTGCAGCCCGGGCTAGGGGGGAGAACACTGAAGCTTTCTTT; CDR3: CAARARGENTEAFF; D: .; V: TRBV3-1; J: TRBJ1-1; size: many
DNA: TGCAGCGTCGGGACTGGCCTCACTGAAGCTTTCTTT; CDR3: CSVGTGLTEAFF; D: .; V: TRBV29-1; J: TRBJ1-1; size: few
DNA: TGTGCCAGCAGCTTGGCAGGGTTCAACACCGGGGAGCTGTTTTTT; CDR3: CASSLAGFNTGELFF; D: .; V: TRBV5-6; J: TRBJ2-2; size: few
DNA: TGTGCCAGCAGTTGGGCCCCAGGGGGCGATAACTATGGCTACACCTTC; CDR3: CASSWAPGGDNYGYTF; D: TRBD1; V: TRBV27; J: TRBJ1-2; size: few
DNA: TGTGCCACATTGATGATCGGGGGTAGCACCGGGGAGCTGTTTTTT; CDR3: CATLMIGGSTGELFF; D: .; V: TRBV15; J: TRBJ2-2; size: many
DNA: TGTGCCAGCAGTTTAGACGGAAACAATGAGCAGTTCTTC; CDR3: CASSLDGNNEQFF; D: .; V: TRBV6-5; J: TRBJ2-1; size: .
DNA: TGTGCCACCAGGGGGGTGGCTAATGAAAAACTGTTTTTT; CDR3: CATRGVANEKLFF; D: .; V: TRBV15; J: TRBJ1-4; size: few
DNA: TGCAGCGTTGAAGTCCAGGACTCCTACGAGCAGTACTTC; CDR3: CSVEVQDSYEQYF; D: .; V: TRBV29-1; J: TRBJ2-7; size: many